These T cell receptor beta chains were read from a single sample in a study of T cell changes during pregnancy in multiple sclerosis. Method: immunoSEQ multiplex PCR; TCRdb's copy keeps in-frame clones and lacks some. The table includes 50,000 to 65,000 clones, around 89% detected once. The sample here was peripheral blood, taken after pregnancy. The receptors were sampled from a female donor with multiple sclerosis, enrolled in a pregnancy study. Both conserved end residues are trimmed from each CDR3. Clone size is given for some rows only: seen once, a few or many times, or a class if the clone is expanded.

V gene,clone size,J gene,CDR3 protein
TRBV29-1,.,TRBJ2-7,SVEDAGQPFVEQY
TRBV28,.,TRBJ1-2,ASSLPPGSSYGYT
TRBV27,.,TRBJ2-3,ASRTGGSADTQY
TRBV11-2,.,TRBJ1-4,ASRGVEEKLF
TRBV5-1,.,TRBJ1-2,ASSLTQGSYGYT
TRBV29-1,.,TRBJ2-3,SVKQGVITDTQY
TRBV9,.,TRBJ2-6,ASSPRAGGSGANVLT
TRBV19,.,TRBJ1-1,ASSMNSQEAF
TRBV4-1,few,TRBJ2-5,ASSRSGGYQETQY
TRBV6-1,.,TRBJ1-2,ASSPAARSYGYT
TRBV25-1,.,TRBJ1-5,ASSAGGIGNQPQH
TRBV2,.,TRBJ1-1,ASSGDRGTEAF
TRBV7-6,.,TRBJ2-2,ASSLAAGGYTGELF
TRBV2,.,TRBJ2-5,ASSEELFPETQY
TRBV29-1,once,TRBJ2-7,SARDSGTRGSYEQY
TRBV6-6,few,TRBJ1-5,ASDRGWEGNQPQH
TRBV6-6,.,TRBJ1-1,ASRQQGEVDTEAF
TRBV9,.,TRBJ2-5,ASSPRSFQETQY
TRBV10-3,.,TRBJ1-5,AISESIRGNQPQH
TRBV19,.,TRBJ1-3,ASSMQGSSGNTIY
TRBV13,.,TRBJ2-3,ASSRQGGADTQY
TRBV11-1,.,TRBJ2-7,ASSLSSGYEQY
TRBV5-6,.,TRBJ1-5,ASSLGDRGGQPQH
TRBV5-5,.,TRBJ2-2,ASSFGQGAKNTGELF
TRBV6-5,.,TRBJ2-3,ASQIRGVSTDTQY
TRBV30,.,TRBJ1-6,AWSGTVNSPLH
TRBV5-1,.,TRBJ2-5,ASRASPRVDGETQY
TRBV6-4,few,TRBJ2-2,ASSDSLNTGELF
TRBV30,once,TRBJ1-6,AWSRQGALSPLH
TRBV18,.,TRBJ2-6,ASSPLDSSGANVLT
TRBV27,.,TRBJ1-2,ASRSDSAGYNYGYT
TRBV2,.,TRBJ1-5,ASSLGQGDQPQH
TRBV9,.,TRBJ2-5,ASSVGREDVGYGGETQY
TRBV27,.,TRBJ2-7,ASRNTDFFDYEQY
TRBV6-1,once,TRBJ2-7,ASSAQGPASSYEQY
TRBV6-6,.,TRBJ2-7,ASSVGHLYEQY
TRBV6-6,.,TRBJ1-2,ASSYSRTPGSYGYT
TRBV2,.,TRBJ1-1,ASRWTGAMNTEAF
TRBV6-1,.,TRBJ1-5,ASSGRGYQPQH
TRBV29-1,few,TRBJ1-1,SAHRGTEAF
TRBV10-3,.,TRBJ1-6,AISRGQGNSPLH
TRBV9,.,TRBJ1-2,ASSGPTGNYGYT
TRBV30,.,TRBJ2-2,GAGGSNTGELF
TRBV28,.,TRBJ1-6,ASSLDREINSPLH
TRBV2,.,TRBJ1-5,ASRAGVYQPQH
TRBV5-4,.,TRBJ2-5,ASSPQAGETQY
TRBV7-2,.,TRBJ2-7,ASSYGQGPYEQH
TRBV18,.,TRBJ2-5,ASSQLAGYETQY
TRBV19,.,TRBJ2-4,ASSRVPDIQY
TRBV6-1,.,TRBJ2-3,ASSEFAVFTDTQY
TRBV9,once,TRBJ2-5,ASSVGPSGQETQY
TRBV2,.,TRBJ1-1,ASSEDRQREAF
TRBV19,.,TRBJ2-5,ASRKGGQETQY